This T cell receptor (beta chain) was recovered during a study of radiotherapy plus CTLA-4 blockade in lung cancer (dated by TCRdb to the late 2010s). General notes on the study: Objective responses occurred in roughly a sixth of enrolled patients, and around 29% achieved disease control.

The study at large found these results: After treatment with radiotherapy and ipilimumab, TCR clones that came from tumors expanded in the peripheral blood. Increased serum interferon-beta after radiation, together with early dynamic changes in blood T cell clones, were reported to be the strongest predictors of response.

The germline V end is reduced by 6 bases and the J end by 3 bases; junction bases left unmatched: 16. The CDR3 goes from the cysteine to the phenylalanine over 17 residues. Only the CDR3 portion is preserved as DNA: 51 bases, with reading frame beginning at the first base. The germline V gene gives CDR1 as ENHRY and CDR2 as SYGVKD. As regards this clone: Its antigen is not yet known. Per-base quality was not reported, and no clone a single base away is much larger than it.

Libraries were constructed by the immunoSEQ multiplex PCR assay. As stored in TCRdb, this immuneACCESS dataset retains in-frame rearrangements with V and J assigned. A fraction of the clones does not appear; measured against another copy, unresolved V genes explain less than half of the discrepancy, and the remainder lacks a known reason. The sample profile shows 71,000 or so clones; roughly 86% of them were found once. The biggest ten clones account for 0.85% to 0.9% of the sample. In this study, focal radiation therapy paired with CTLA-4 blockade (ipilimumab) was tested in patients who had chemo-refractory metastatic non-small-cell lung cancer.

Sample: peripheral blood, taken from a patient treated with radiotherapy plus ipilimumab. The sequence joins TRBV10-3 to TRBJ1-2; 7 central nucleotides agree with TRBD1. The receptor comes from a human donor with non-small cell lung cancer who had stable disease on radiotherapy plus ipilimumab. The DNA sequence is TGTGCCATCAGACCACAGGGGACTGCGGGTCTATACTATGGCTACACCTTC. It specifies CAIRPQGTAGLYYGYTF.